This entry lists 3 T cell receptor beta chains sequenced from one sample in a study of blood T cells in healthy people across ages. Using a J-beta primer mix together with a sample-barcoded 5' primer, a second PCR was run for roughly 7 to 11 cycles. MiXCR was run by TCRdb on the 5' RACE reads, yielding one entry per CDR3 protein. The table lists over 1,500,000 distinct CDR3 sequences, 30% to 40% of them singletons, with under 30% in the top ten. The sample comprised blood. The receptors come from a human donor in good health.

This clonotype appeared a few times. The chain has TRBV28 and TRBJ2-4; D not resolved. The J call is uncertain, as TRBJ2-7 better fits the DNA end. The CDR3 runs to 16 residues. Germline V gene lookup returns CDR1 MDHEN and CDR2 SYDVKM. Written as DNA, the CDR3 is TGTGCCAGTAGTGAGAGGAGCGCCCTCCATTACTACGAGCAGTACTTC. This sequence encodes CASSERSALHYYEQYF.

The chain joins TRBV29-1 to TRBJ2-1; D is undetermined. The V end lost 3 bases, the J end lost 1 base, and 13 bases lay between the germline ends. CDR3 size: 15 residues. Germline assignment: CDR1 SQVTM and CDR2 ANQGSEA. The CDR3 protein is CSVDEWHPSYNEQFF. The CDR3 DNA reads as TGCAGCGTTGACGAGTGGCACCCTTCCTACAATGAGCAGTTCTTC.

The V gene is TRBV10-3, the J gene TRBJ1-3; D ambiguous. V was cut by 2 bases and J by 0 bases, with 8 bases left in between. CDR3 length equals 15 residues. Germline V gene sequence: CDR1 ENHRY, CDR2 SYGVKD. In DNA form, the CDR3 reads TGTGCCATCAGTGAGGACTTATACTCTGGAAACACCATATATTTT. It encodes CAISEDLYSGNTIYF.